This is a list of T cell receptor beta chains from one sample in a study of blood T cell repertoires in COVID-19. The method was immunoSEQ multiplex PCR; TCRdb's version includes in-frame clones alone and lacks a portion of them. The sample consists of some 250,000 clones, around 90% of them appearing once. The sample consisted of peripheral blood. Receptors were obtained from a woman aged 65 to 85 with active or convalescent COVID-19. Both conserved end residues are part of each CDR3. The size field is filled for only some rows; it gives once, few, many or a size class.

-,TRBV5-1,CASRETEKLFF
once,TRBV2,CASTGDSDISGYTF
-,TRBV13,CASSQGQQETQYF
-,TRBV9,CASSSSGGASNIQYF
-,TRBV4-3,CASSPQLQGTQYF
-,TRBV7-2,CASSLGLDYEQYF
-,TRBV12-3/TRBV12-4,CASILLNTEAFF
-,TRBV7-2,CASSFFGGEYEQYF
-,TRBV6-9,CASSYRRPGTYEQYF
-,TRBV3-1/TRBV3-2,CARGGGPEAFF
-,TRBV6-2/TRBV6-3,CASSFGQGRGGYTF
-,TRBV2,CASSEVSGVSTDTQYF
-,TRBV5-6,CASSLGVRDYGYTF
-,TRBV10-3,CAIRARGTSTDTQYF
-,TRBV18,CASSSRGGDTQYF
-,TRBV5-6,CASSLQGTQYF
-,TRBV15,CATRNTSSTETQYF
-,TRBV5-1,CASSLRPLGQAYNSPLHF
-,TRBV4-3,CASSHPDSPLHF
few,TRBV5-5,CASSLQGANGYTF
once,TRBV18,CASSPPNRVGSPLHF
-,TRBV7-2,CASSPRQGTSYGYTF
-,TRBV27,CASSLKAGGSYEQYF
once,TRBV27,CASSFLTGSDGYTF
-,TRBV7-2,CASSFSLGTLEAFF
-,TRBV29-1,CSVVTRPDRGYTEAFF
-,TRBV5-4,CASSLLGMGRETQYF
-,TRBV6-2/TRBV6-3,CASSYGGMNTEAFF
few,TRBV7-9,CASSQTSGGTRYTGELFF
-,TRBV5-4,CASSLEGQGSEAFF
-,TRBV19,CASSTTTANTGELFF
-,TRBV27,CASSKTGGFTEAFF
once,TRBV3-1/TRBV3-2,CASSQVDGVSTDTQYF
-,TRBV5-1,CASSLIRGTGDGYTF
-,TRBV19,CASSRRQGNAEAFF
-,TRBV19,CASSIARYRGVRNQPQHF
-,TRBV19,CASSILKGPPSTEAFF
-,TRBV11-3,CASSLDSQETQYF
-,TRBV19,CATKVLQGVAYEQYF
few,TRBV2,CASSQEVFSGANVLTF
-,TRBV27,CASSPLTGANEKLFF
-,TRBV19,CASSIRRGLTEAFF
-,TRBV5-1,CASSKDRLKETQYF
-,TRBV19,CASSIHAGTEAFF
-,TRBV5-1,CASSNNLNTGELFF
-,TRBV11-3,CASSLTQLTGVQYF
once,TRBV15,CATSRGEGHLSNQPQHF
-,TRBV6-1,CASSELANEKLFF